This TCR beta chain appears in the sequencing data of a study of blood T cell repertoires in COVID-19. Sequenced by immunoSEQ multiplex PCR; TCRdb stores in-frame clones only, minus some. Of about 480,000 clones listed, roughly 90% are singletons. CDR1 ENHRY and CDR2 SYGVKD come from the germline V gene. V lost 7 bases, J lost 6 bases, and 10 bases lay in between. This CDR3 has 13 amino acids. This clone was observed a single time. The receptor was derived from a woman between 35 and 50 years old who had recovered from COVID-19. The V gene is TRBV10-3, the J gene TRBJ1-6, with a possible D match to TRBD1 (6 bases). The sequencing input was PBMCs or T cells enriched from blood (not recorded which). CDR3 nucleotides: TGTGCCATCAACGGGGGGGCTAATTCACCCCTCCACTTT. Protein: CAINGGANSPLHF.